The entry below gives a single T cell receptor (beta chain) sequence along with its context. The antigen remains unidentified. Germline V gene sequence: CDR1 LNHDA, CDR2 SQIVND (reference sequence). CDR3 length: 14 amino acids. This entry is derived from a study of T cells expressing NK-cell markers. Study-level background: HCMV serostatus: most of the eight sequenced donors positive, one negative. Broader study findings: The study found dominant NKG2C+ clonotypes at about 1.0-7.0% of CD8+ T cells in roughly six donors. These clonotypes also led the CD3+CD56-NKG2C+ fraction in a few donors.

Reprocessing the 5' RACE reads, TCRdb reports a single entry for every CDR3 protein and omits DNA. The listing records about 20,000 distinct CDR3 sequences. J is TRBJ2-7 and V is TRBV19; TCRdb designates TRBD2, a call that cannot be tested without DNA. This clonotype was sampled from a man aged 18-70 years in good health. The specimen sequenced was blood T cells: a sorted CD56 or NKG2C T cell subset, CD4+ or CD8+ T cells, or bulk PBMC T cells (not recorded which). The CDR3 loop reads CASSIYAGLDEQYF.